These T cell receptor beta chains were read from a single sample in a study of PD-L1 blockade in urothelial cancer. Measured with immunoSEQ multiplex PCR; TCRdb has only the in-frame clones, and not every one. Among approximately 35,000 clones listed, about a third were seen once. The sample here was tumor tissue, taken before atezolizumab (anti-PD-L1) treatment. All receptors come from a man aged 55 to 70 with urothelial cancer. Both conserved end residues are trimmed from each CDR3. A D gene is named only where the DNA matches it firmly.

d_gene	v_gene	CDR3aa
-	TRBV5-1	ASSLDSDDAKNIQY
-	TRBV28	ASSTRQLGRETQY
TRBD1	TRBV6-7	ASSYGQGSYGYT
TRBD2	TRBV15	ATSKAGTSGNNEQF
TRBD1	TRBV6-8	ASRTGAGEKLF
-	TRBV29-1	SVEFGSQNTEAF
TRBD1	TRBV9	ASSEDRETASYEQY
-	TRBV18	ASSPREMNTEAF
-	TRBV28	ASSPPGHKNTEAF
TRBD1	TRBV6-8	ASSYGTGGTGRQF
-	TRBV30	AWSVAEKLF
-	TRBV2	ASTEDGPYNEQF
-	TRBV19	ASTGRVGEKLF
-	TRBV18	ASSPSQGRNSPLH
-	TRBV6-8	ASSGGPRGREQF
TRBD1	TRBV14	ASSPRQGGPYNEQF
TRBD2	TRBV28	ASSPGTSGRVPYNEQF
-	TRBV19	ASSFPGSNYGYT
-	TRBV29-1	SATRGDTEAF
TRBD1	TRBV5-1	ASSVNRGDGEKLF
-	TRBV5-1	ASSLAPASTDTQY
-	TRBV18	ASSPIRQSITTRYEQY
-	TRBV6-8	ASSDRFNSPLH
TRBD1	TRBV28	AGGTGEVAEAF
-	TRBV18	ASSPLGASGMNTEAF
-	TRBV11-3	ASSSLGHSGNTIY
-	TRBV19	ASSIRGGVNGYT
-	TRBV28	ASSEGSGRETQY
TRBD1	TRBV11-1	ASRSVAGGGGELF
-	TRBV12-2	ASRSRGRDWVCEQF
TRBD1	TRBV15	ATSGYRGTSYNEQF
-	TRBV4-1	ASSQDGVQTQY
-	TRBV14	ASSQATLTNEKLF
-	TRBV6-8	ASSYSEGQAF
TRBD1	TRBV9	ASSVGTGISPLH
TRBD1	TRBV6-8	ASSAGQGAYNEQF
TRBD1	TRBV30	AWGGQKNTEAF
-	TRBV19	ASSIVGGYEQY
-	TRBV19	ASSRGAAPGEETQY
TRBD2	TRBV11-1	ASSLLAGFQETQY
-	TRBV28	ASSLQGLFYEQY
-	TRBV28	ASRDSRGNTEAF
-	TRBV6-8	ASSYSRGTQY
-	TRBV27	ASSFGENTEAF
-	TRBV11-3	ASSLWGGNQPQH
-	TRBV27	ASSSFPLEADTQY
TRBD2	TRBV5-1	ASSPTSGGRGETQY
TRBD1	TRBV4-1	ASSQEMDRGLYGYT
-	TRBV5-1	ASSLALQGSGNTIY
-	TRBV9	ASSVVLNTEAF
-	TRBV29-1	SVDPGAGVGETQY
-	TRBV6-8	ASSYIPSGADYGYT
-	TRBV28	ASGKPNEKLF